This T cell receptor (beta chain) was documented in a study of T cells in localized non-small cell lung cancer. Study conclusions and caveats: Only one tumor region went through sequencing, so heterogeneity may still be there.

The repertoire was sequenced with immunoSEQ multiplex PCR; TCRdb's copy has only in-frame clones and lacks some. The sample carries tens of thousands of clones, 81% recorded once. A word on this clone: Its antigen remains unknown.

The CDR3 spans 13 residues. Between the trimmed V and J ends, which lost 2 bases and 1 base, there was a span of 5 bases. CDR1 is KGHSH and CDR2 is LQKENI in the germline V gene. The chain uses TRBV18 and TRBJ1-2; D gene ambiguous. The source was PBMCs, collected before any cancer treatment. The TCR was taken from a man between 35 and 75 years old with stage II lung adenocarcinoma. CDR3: CASSPGDNYGYTF. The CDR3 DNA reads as TGTGCCAGCTCACCAGGGGATAACTATGGCTACACCTTC.